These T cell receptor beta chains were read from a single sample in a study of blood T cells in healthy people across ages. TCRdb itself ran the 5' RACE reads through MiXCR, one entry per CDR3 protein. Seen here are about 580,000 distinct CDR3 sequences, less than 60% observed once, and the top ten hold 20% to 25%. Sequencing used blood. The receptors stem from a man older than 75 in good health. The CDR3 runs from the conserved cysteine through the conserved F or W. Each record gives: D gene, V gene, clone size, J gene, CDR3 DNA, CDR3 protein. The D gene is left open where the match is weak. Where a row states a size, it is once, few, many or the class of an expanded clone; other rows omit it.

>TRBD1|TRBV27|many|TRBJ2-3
TGTGCCGGACAGGGGTGTGCAGATACGCAGTATTTT
CAGQGCADTQYF
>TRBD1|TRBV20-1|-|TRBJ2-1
TGCAGTGCTCCCTGTGGACAGGGGGGAGATCCGGGATACAATGAGCAGTTCTTC
CSAPCGQGGDPGYNEQFF
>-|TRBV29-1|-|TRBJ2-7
TGCAGCGTCGAAGCCTCGACAGGGACTACCCCCTACGAGCAGTACTTC
CSVEASTGTTPYEQYF
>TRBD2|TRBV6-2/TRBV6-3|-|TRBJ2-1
TGTGCCAGCAGCCCGCTGGGACTAGGATCCTACGAGCAGTTCTTC
CASSPLGLGSYEQFF
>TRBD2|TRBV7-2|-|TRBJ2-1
TGTGCCAGCAGCCCCGGGACTAGCAGCAATGAGCAGTTCTTC
CASSPGTSSNEQFF
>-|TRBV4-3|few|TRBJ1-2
TGCGCCAGCAGCCAGAAAGGAACGGACGTTATCTATGGCTACACCTTC
CASSQKGTDVIYGYTF
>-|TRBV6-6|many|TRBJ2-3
TGTGCCAGCAGATCATCTTTCGACGGCACAGATACGCAGTATTTT
CASRSSFDGTDTQYF
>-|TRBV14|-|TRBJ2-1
TGTGCCAGCAGCCGACGGGGGATCACCTACAATGAGCAGTTCTTC
CASSRRGITYNEQFF
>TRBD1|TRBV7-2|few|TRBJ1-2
TGTGCCAGCAGCTTCGTTGTTCAGGGGGGCGCGTTTTTCTGTGGCTACACCTTC
CASSFVVQGGAFFCGYTF
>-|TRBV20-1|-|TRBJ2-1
TGCAGTGCTAGGAGGATAGCGTTCTCTGATGAGCAGTTCTTC
CSARRIAFSDEQFF
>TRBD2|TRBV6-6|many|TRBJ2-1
TGTGCCAGCATATCTAGCGGCACAACCTACAATGAGCAGTTCTTC
CASISSGTTYNEQFF
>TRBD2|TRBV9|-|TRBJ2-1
TGTGCCAGCAGCCCTACTAGCGGGAGTACCTATGAGCAGTTCTTC
CASSPTSGSTYEQFF
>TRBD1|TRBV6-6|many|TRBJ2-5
TGTGCCAGCAGACTGGGACAGGTGGTAGAGACCCAGTACTTC
CASRLGQVVETQYF
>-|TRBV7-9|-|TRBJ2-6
TGTGCCAGCAGCTTAGACATCGGCGTCCTGACTTTC
CASSLDIGVLTF
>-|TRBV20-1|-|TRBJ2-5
TGCAGTGCCACGGACTTAACGAACAATGAGCAGTACTTC
CSATDLTNNEQYF
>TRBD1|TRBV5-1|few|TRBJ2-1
TGCGCCAGCAGCTTGTCAGGCCAGGGGGTACGCTACAATGAGCAGTTCTTC
CASSLSGQGVRYNEQFF
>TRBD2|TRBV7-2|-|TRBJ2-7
TGTGCCAGCGGCCAGAGGCTAGCGGCCTACGAGCAGTACTTC
CASGQRLAAYEQYF
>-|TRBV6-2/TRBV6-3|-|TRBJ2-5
TGTGCCAGCAGTGGAGGGGGTCGCCGGGAGCAGTACTTC
CASSGGGRREQYF
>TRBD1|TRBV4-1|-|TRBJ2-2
TGCGCCAGCAGCCAAGAAGGTTGGGACAGGGCCGGGGAGCTGTTTTTT
CASSQEGWDRAGELFF